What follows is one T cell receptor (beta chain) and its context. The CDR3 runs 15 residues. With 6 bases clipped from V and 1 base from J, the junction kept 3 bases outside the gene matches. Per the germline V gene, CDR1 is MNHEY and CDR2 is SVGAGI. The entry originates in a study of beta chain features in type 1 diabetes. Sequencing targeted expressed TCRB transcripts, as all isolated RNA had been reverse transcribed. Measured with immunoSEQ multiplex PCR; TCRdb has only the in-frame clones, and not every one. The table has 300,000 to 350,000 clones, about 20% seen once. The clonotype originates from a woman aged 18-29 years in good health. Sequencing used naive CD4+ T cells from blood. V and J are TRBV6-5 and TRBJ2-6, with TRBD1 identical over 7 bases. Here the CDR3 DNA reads TGTGCCAGCAGACAACAGGGGTCTGGGGCCAACGTCCTGACTTTC. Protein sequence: CASRQQGSGANVLTF.